Listed here are 15 T cell receptor beta chains from one sample, sequenced in a study of T cell clonality in common variable immunodeficiency. The repertoire was sequenced with immunoSEQ multiplex PCR; TCRdb's copy has only in-frame clones and lacks some. Listed for the sample are tens of thousands of clones, none seen a single time. The material sequenced was peripheral blood mononuclear cells. All receptors come from a person aged 18 to 75 in good health.

In this sample, this clone turned up many times. The part of the CDR3 DNA that was read is TGTGCCAGCAGCCGGGGGAACACCCTGAACACTGAA. Its protein product is CASSRGNTLNTE. The full CDR3 sequence reads CASSRGNTLNTEAFF. V is TRBV5-4 and J is TRBJ1-1, with D maybe TRBD1 (5 bases). The read halts 3 residues ahead of the CDR3 end, with the missing end drawn from the germline J gene. The V end was cut by 4 bases, the J end by 0 bases, with 13 bases between. The CDR3 extends over 15 amino acids. Per the germline V gene, CDR1 is SGHNT and CDR2 is YYREEE (reference sequence).

This clone was recorded at least ten times. The CDR3 end falls 3 residues outside the read, so it is completed with the germline J gene. The V gene is TRBV14, the J gene TRBJ1-4; 7 nucleotides match TRBD1. Germline values: CDR1 SGHDN, CDR2 FVKESK. CDR3 length: 15 amino acids. J was trimmed by 5 bases and V by 4 bases; bases with no gene match: 7. This CDR3 reads CASSRLGQANEKLFF. The DNA read from the CDR3 is TGTGCCAGCAGCCGCCTCGGACAGGCAAATGAAAAA.

In this sample, this clone turned up many times. From the germline J gene comes the end of the CDR3, since the read stops 3 residues before it. The gene calls are TRBV2 and TRBJ1-1, with 9 bases fitting TRBD1. J lost 1 base, V lost 4 bases, and 7 bases had no gene match. Germline V gene lookup returns CDR1 SNHLY and CDR2 FYNNEI. There are 16 residues in the CDR3. This chain's CDR3 is CASSAGTGRANTEAFF. The CDR3 bases that were read are TGTGCCAGCAGTGCCGGGACAGGGAGGGCGAACACTGAA.

This clone was recorded at least ten times. The read ends 3 residues before the CDR3 terminus; that terminus is restored from the germline J gene. This chain links TRBV11-2 with TRBJ2-3; TRBD2 agrees at 7 bases. The CDR3 is 15 residues long. V lost 6 bases to trimming and J lost 4 bases; unmatched junction nucleotides: 10. CDR1 SGHAT and CDR2 FQNNGV come from the germline V gene. CDR3 DNA, as far as it was read: TGTGCCAGCAGTTTAAACTCGGGGGGATCAGATACG. Protein: CASSLNSGGSDT. The complete CDR3 reads CASSLNSGGSDTQYF.

This clone showed up just a few times. Sequencing ends 3 residues short of the CDR3 end; the germline J gene provides the rest. The chain joins TRBV29-1 to TRBJ1-2; D is ambiguous. Germline lookup yields CDR1 SQVTM and CDR2 ANQGSEA. The CDR3 is 12 residues long. The V and J ends lost 5 bases and 4 bases respectively, with 11 bases between them. The chain's CDR3 is CSVYHRIYGYTF. The CDR3 bases that were read are TGCAGCGTTTACCACAGAATCTATGGC.

This clone has at least ten counts. The read terminates 3 residues ahead of where the CDR3 ends, so the germline J gene completes it. The gene calls are TRBV20-1 and TRBJ2-1; 7 bases fit TRBD1. The trim removed 1 base at V and 4 bases at J, leaving 4 bases unmatched. The V gene's germline CDR1 is DFQATT and CDR2 SNEGSKA (reference sequence). The CDR3 runs to 14 residues. The sequenced part of the CDR3 DNA is TGCAGTGCTAGAGTGCCAGGGGGTTACAATGAG. Amino acids: CSARVPGGYNE. The whole CDR3 protein is CSARVPGGYNEQFF.

Many counts were recorded for this clone. The sequence runs out 3 residues before the end of the CDR3; the remainder is reconstructed from the germline J gene. The chain uses TRBV18 and TRBJ2-1, with 8 bases lining up with TRBD2. J was trimmed by 3 bases and V by 1 base; bases with no gene match: 2. This CDR3 is 15 amino acids long. CDR1 and CDR2 from the germline V gene are KGHSH and LQKENI. The CDR3 sequence: CASSPQGTSYNEQFF. CDR3 DNA (partial): TGTGCCAGCTCACCACAGGGGACTAGCTACAATGAG.

The sample holds many counts of this clone. The read ends 3 residues early relative to the CDR3; the germline J gene fills the gap. The V and J genes are TRBV20-1 and TRBJ1-5; D unclear. CDR3 length equals 13 residues. Germline CDR1 DFQATT, CDR2 SNEGSKA (reference sequence). The CDR3 is CSATPGKGFPQHF. CDR3 DNA (partial): TGCAGTGCTACCCCTGGTAAGGGTTTTCCC.

The sample holds many counts of this clone. The read finishes 3 residues shy of the CDR3 end, and the germline J gene is used to complete it. The chain joins TRBV19 to TRBJ2-3; D is possibly TRBD1 (5 bases). CDR3 size: 13 residues. CDR1 LNHDA and CDR2 SQIVND come from the germline V gene (reference sequence). The ends were cut back, 8 bases at V and 3 bases at J, with 12 bases in the middle. The sequenced part of the CDR3 DNA is TGTGCCAGTGCAGGGATCGAGACAGATACG. Protein: CASAGIETDT. The full CDR3 reads CASAGIETDTQYF.

This clone was seen at least ten times. From the germline J gene comes the end of the CDR3, since the read stops 3 residues before it. The rearrangement joins TRBV9 to TRBJ2-5; D possibly corresponds to TRBD2 (6 bases). The CDR3 has 15 residues. The V end lost 4 bases, the J end lost 1 base, and 14 bases lay between the germline ends. CDR1 and CDR2 (germline): SGDLS, YYNGEE. The CDR3 region is CASSPWGVPQETQYF. The part of the CDR3 DNA that was read is TGTGCCAGCAGCCCCTGGGGGGTACCCCAAGAGACC.

There are a few counts of this clone. Read coverage stops 3 residues before the CDR3 terminus; the germline J gene supplies the remainder. This chain links TRBV19 with TRBJ1-1, with no clear D. Germline lookup yields CDR1 LNHDA and CDR2 SQIVND (reference sequence). V was cut by 4 bases and J by 0 bases, with 15 bases left in between. This CDR3 region has 16 residues. Here the CDR3 reads CASSTPPSRMNTEAFF. The covered CDR3 bases are TGTGCCAGTAGTACCCCACCATCCAGGATGAACACTGAA.

This clone showed up many times. Coverage ceases 3 residues before the CDR3 finishes, and the germline J gene fills in the end. V is TRBV7-2 and J is TRBJ2-7; 12 bases fit TRBD2. J lost 0 bases, V lost 6 bases, and 3 bases had no gene match. Germline V gives CDR1 SGHTA, CDR2 FQGNSA. The CDR3 has 15 amino acids. CDR3 bases read: TGTGCCAGCAGTCGGACTAGCGGGACCTCCTACGAG. Translating it yields CASSRTSGTSYE. The CDR3 reads in full as CASSRTSGTSYEQYF.

This clone has a count of ten or more. The CDR3 end lies 3 residues beyond the end of the read and is filled in from the germline J gene. The chain joins TRBV5-1 to TRBJ2-3, with 7 bases lining up with TRBD1. CDR3 length: 15 amino acids. The ends lost 4 bases at V and 2 bases at J; junction bases unmatched: 7. Germline values: CDR1 SGHRS, CDR2 YFSETQ. The covered CDR3 bases are TGCGCCAGCAGCGCTGAGGGGGCAGCCACAGATACG. Translating it yields CASSAEGAATDT. The full CDR3 sequence reads CASSAEGAATDTQYF.

There are a few counts of this clone. The read falls 3 residues short of the CDR3 end, and the missing part is taken from the germline J gene. The chain recombines TRBV6-2 or TRBV6-3 with TRBJ2-3, with 10 bases identical to TRBD2. Trimming cost V 4 bases and J 3 bases; bases outside gene matches: 1. The germline gives CDR1 MNHEY, CDR2 SVGEGT. The CDR3 contains 14 residues. The part of the CDR3 DNA that was read is TGTGCCAGCAGTTTAGCGGGAGGTACAGATACG. Translation gives CASSLAGGTDT. The CDR3 in its entirety is CASSLAGGTDTQYF.

A few counts support this clone. Sequencing ends 3 residues short of the CDR3 end; the germline J gene provides the rest. V is TRBV7-6 and J is TRBJ2-1, with 8 bases that match TRBD2. The CDR3 loop spans 18 amino acids. The germline V gene has CDR1 SGHVS and CDR2 FNYEAQ. Losses at the gene ends were 1 base for V and 3 bases for J; bases not matched to a gene: 11. CDR3 DNA (partial): TGTGCCAGCAGCTTAGTAGGAGGGAGTGCGGGAGGCTACAATGAG. Translating it yields CASSLVGGSAGGYNE. The complete CDR3 sequence is CASSLVGGSAGGYNEQFF.